Below, 30 T cell receptor beta chains from the same sample are listed, as sequenced in a study of blood T cell repertoires in COVID-19. Measured with immunoSEQ multiplex PCR; TCRdb has only the in-frame clones, and not every one. The table records roughly 290,000 clones, about nine tenths of them present only once. The source material was peripheral blood. These receptors were collected from a woman in her thirties with COVID-19, enrolled during active disease.

The V gene is TRBV7-9, the J gene TRBJ1-4, with D uncertain. The CDR3 covers 16 residues. V lost 1 base, J lost 6 bases, and 15 bases lay in between. Germline V gene lookup returns CDR1 SEHNR and CDR2 FQNEAQ (reference sequence). In nucleotides, the CDR3 is TGTGCCAGCAGCTTAGAGGTCGCGGCGGTGGATGAAAAACTGTTTTTT. This encodes CASSLEVAAVDEKLFF.

V is TRBV28 and J is TRBJ1-5; TRBD1 matches 7 bases. Germline CDR1 and CDR2: MDHEN and SYDVKM. The J segment lost 0 bases and the V segment lost 4 bases, leaving 6 bases of the junction unmatched. CDR3 length: 16 amino acids. The CDR3 loop reads CASSSRTGDSNQPQHF. CDR3 in DNA: TGTGCCAGCAGTTCTCGGACAGGTGATAGCAATCAGCCCCAGCATTTT. Complete variable domain (other parts from reference TRBV28 and TRBJ1-5): DVKVTQSSRYLVKRTGEKVFLECVQDMDHENMFWYRQDPGLGLRLIYFSYDVKMKEKGDIPEGYSVSREKKERFSLILESASTNQTSMYLCASSSRTGDSNQPQHFGDGTRLSIL.

V gene TRBV28 combines with J gene TRBJ2-3; 10 nucleotides match TRBD1. CDR1 and CDR2 from the germline V gene are MDHEN and SYDVKM. V shed 2 bases, J shed 4 bases, and the junction held 15 bases outside the gene matches. The length of the CDR3 is 19 residues. CDR3 sequence: CASSLTGQGTGMRSDTQYF. The CDR3 bases are TGTGCCAGCAGTTTAACGGGACAGGGGACCGGCATGCGATCAGATACGCAGTATTTT.

This chain joins TRBV19 and TRBJ2-3; TRBD2 is a possible D gene (6 bases). Germline CDR1 LNHDA, CDR2 SQIVND (reference sequence). The CDR3 has 13 residues. The V gene lost 10 bases and the J gene lost 0 bases, with 11 bases spanning the gap. The CDR3: CATSGTSTDTQYF. The CDR3, as DNA: TGTGCCACCTCGGGGACTAGCACAGATACGCAGTATTTT.

The chain combines TRBV5-5 with TRBJ2-2; 7 bases map to TRBD2. This CDR3 comprises 15 residues. Trimming removed 4 bases from V and 7 bases from J; junction bases left unmatched: 10. CDR1 SGHKS and CDR2 YYEKEE come from the germline V gene (reference sequence). DNA for the CDR3: TGTGCCAGCAGCAGAGGGAGGGAGAGGCACGGGGAGCTGTTTTTT. Protein sequence: CASSRGRERHGELFF.

The chain uses TRBV20-1 and TRBJ2-7, with D uncertain. Germline V gene sequence: CDR1 DFQATT, CDR2 SNEGSKA (reference sequence). The CDR3 totals 13 residues. Trimming left V 3 bases short and J 4 bases short, with 13 bases between. Written as DNA, the CDR3 is TGCAGTGCTAGTCGCCCGCTCGAGTACGAGCAGTACTTC. This codes for CSASRPLEYEQYF.

The gene calls are TRBV28 and TRBJ2-7, with 7 bases fitting TRBD2. Germline CDR1 MDHEN, CDR2 SYDVKM. J lost 4 bases, V lost 7 bases, and 13 bases had no gene match. This CDR3 spans 15 amino acids. CDR3 coding DNA: TGTGCCAGCACCCGGGGTGGCGGGAGTCCGTACGAGCAGTACTTC. It translates to CASTRGGGSPYEQYF.

The chain couples TRBV14 to TRBJ2-1; D is unresolved. Trimming cost V 3 bases and J 7 bases, with 4 bases left between them. The germline V gene has CDR1 SGHDN and CDR2 FVKESK. The CDR3 is made up of 11 amino acids. The CDR3 nucleotides read TGTGCCAGCAGCCAGTATAATGAGCAGTTCTTC. As protein: CASSQYNEQFF. The variable domain in full, with the rest retrieved from reference TRBV14 and TRBJ2-1, is EAGVTQFPSHSVIEKGQTVTLRCDPISGHDNLYWYRRVMGKEIKFLLHFVKESKQDESGMPNNRFLAERTGGTYSTLKVQPAELEDSGVYFCASSQYNEQFFGPGTRLTVL.

J is TRBJ2-2 and V is TRBV6-6, with a tentative D call TRBD1 (5 bases). V was clipped by 7 bases and J by 2 bases, with 14 bases between them. Germline lookup yields CDR1 MNHNY and CDR2 SVGAGI (reference sequence). The CDR3 runs 15 residues. CDR3 nucleotide sequence: TGTGCCAGCATCCCAGGCGGACAAAACACCGGGGAGCTGTTTTTT. Translating gives CASIPGGQNTGELFF.

The chain employs TRBV5-5 and TRBJ1-5; D is perhaps TRBD1 (5 bases). Germline CDR1 is SGHKS and CDR2 is YYEKEE (reference sequence). The CDR3 consists of 15 residues. Trimming stripped 4 bases from V and 7 bases from J, with 18 bases between. CDR3 nucleotides: TGTGCCAGCAGCCGTAGGGACTCAGGCGGGCAGCCCCAGCATTTT. Its translation is CASSRRDSGGQPQHF.

This CDR3 is CASSLGSSGANYEQYF. CDR3 sequence (DNA): TGTGCCAGCAGCTTGGGGAGTAGCGGGGCAAACTACGAGCAGTACTTC. The chain combines TRBV5-4 with TRBJ2-7, with 8 bases aligning to TRBD2. The germline V gene encodes CDR1 SGHNT and CDR2 YYREEE (reference sequence). The CDR3 spans 16 residues. J gave up 3 bases and V 0 bases, and 8 bases lay outside the gene matches.

This chain connects TRBV3-1 (or the pseudogene TRBV3-2) to TRBJ1-2; D is perhaps TRBD1 (6 bases). Germline-derived CDR1 and CDR2 are LGHDT and YNNKEL (reference sequence). V gave up 0 bases and J gave up 8 bases, with 16 bases separating them. The CDR3 is 15 residues long. The CDR3 reads CASSQDPRGARGYTF. In DNA form, the CDR3 reads TGTGCCAGCAGCCAAGATCCGCGGGGGGCTAGGGGCTACACCTTC.

The rearrangement joins TRBV7-8 to TRBJ1-3; D not resolved. The CDR3 is 13 residues long. V lost 5 bases and J 0 bases, leaving 5 bases between the germline ends. Germline V lookup: CDR1 SGHVS, CDR2 FQNEAQ. CDR3 protein: CASSPGSGNTIYF. The DNA for the CDR3 is TGTGCCAGCAGCCCAGGCTCTGGAAACACCATATATTTT.

The genes are TRBV2 and TRBJ2-5; 11 nucleotides align to TRBD2. The CDR3 covers 18 residues. The germline V gene encodes CDR1 SNHLY and CDR2 FYNNEI. V dropped 3 bases and J dropped 3; count of bases not matched to a gene: 12. CDR3 loop: CASSEGTSGSLGKETQYF. For the CDR3, the DNA is TGTGCCAGCAGTGAGGGAACTAGCGGGAGTTTAGGAAAAGAGACCCAGTACTTC.

This clone occurred once. The chain uses TRBV28 and TRBJ2-2; a weak D match, TRBD1 (6 bases). The CDR3 has 14 residues. The V gene's germline CDR1 is MDHEN and CDR2 SYDVKM. V lost 10 bases and J 1 base, leaving 13 bases between the germline ends. The CDR3 is CAIRETGNTGELFF. As DNA, the CDR3 is TGTGCCATCAGGGAGACAGGGAACACCGGGGAGCTGTTTTTT.

The J gene is TRBJ1-5, the V gene TRBV6-5; possible D gene TRBD1, 5 bases. The CDR3 loop spans 14 amino acids. V lost 5 bases to trimming and J lost 0 bases, with 8 bases between them. Germline V gene lookup returns CDR1 MNHEY and CDR2 SVGAGI. As DNA, the CDR3 is TGTGCCAGCAGTATTCAGGGTAGCAATCAGCCCCAGCATTTT. This gives the protein CASSIQGSNQPQHF.

As DNA, the CDR3 is TGCGCCAGCAGTTGGGGACTAGCCCACCCTTACGAGCAGTACTTC. This translates into CASSWGLAHPYEQYF. The chain combines TRBV10-2 with TRBJ2-7; TRBD2 matches at 9 bases. The CDR3 contains 15 residues. CDR1 and CDR2 (germline): WSHSY, SAAADI. With 5 bases clipped from V and 4 bases from J, the junction kept 9 bases outside the gene matches.

The chain uses TRBV5-1 and TRBJ2-1; D is ambiguous. V was cut by 3 bases and J by 7 bases, with 11 bases left in between. The V gene's germline CDR1 is SGHRS and CDR2 YFSETQ. The CDR3 loop spans 13 amino acids. Written as DNA, the CDR3 is TGCGCCAGCAGCTCAACAATGAAGAATGAGCAGTTCTTC. Its translation: CASSSTMKNEQFF.

V usage is TRBV5-4 and J usage is TRBJ1-1; unclear D gene. Germline V gives CDR1 SGHNT, CDR2 YYREEE (reference sequence). The CDR3 has 12 amino acids. Trimming stripped 2 bases from V and 1 base from J, with 3 bases between. This CDR3 reads CASSLQNTEAFF. CDR3 in DNA: TGTGCCAGCAGCTTACAGAACACTGAAGCTTTCTTT.

V usage is TRBV6-5 and J usage is TRBJ1-3; D uncertain. In germline, CDR1 is MNHEY, CDR2 SVGAGI. V was trimmed by 6 bases and J by 4 bases, leaving 4 bases between them. This CDR3 has 11 amino acids. CDR3 nucleotides: TGTGCCAGCAGGCGCGGAAACACCATATATTTT. This sequence encodes CASRRGNTIYF.

The chain is built from TRBV13 and TRBJ1-1, with D uncertain. V lost 7 bases and J 3 bases, leaving 15 bases between the germline ends. The germline V gene has CDR1 PRHDT and CDR2 FYEKMQ (reference sequence). There are 14 residues in the CDR3. The CDR3: CASTPAGLDTEAFF. In DNA form, the CDR3 reads TGTGCCAGCACCCCGGCGGGCCTGGACACTGAAGCTTTCTTT.

The chain carries TRBV28 and TRBJ1-5; D perhaps matches TRBD1 (6 bases). The V end was cut by 6 bases, the J end by 4 bases, with 13 bases between. The CDR3 covers 14 residues. Looked up from germline, CDR1 is MDHEN and CDR2 is SYDVKM. The CDR3: CASSPRDTNQPQHF. In nucleotides, the CDR3 is TGTGCCAGCAGCCCCCGGGACACTAATCAGCCCCAGCATTTT.

The chain employs TRBV15 and TRBJ1-4; 7 bases agree with TRBD1. Unmatched junction bases numbered 8, after V lost 5 bases and J lost 8 bases. Germline V gives CDR1 LNHNV, CDR2 YYDKDF (reference sequence). This CDR3 has 14 amino acids. DNA for the CDR3: TGTGCCACCAGCGGGTTGGACAGGAACGAAAAACTGTTTTTT. Its protein is CATSGLDRNEKLFF.

The chain joins TRBV9 to TRBJ1-2, with 12 bases that match TRBD1. The V and J ends lost 0 bases and 7 bases, in that order; junction bases with no gene match: 4. CDR3 length equals 15 residues. Germline CDR1 is SGDLS and CDR2 is YYNGEE. The CDR3 sequence: CASSVGGTGGRGYTF. In nucleotides, the CDR3 is TGTGCCAGCAGCGTAGGTGGGACAGGGGGCCGTGGCTACACCTTC.

The genes are TRBV4-1 and TRBJ2-5; weak D call: TRBD1 (5 bases). CDR3 length: 13 amino acids. Trimming removed 4 bases from V and 2 bases from J, with 8 bases in between. Per the germline V gene, CDR1 is MGHRA and CDR2 is YSYEKL. As DNA, the CDR3 is TGCGCCAGCAGCCCGTACAGGCAAGAGACCCAGTACTTC. It encodes CASSPYRQETQYF.

The rearrangement links TRBV3-1 (or the pseudogene TRBV3-2) to TRBJ2-3; 7 bases are shared with TRBD1. CDR3 length: 14 residues. The V gene's germline CDR1 is LGHDT and CDR2 YNNKEL (reference sequence). V lost 3 bases to trimming and J lost 7 bases; unmatched junction nucleotides: 7. CDR3 amino acids: CASSQYDRAYTQYF. The DNA for the CDR3 is TGTGCCAGCAGCCAGTATGACAGGGCGTATACGCAGTATTTT.

CDR3 region: CAIRRTSTGELFF. CDR3 sequence (DNA): TGTGCCATCAGAAGGACTAGCACCGGGGAGCTGTTTTTT. The genes are TRBV10-3 and TRBJ2-2; the match to TRBD2 covers 7 bases. The CDR3 spans 13 residues. Germline CDR1 is ENHRY and CDR2 is SYGVKD. The J segment lost 4 bases and the V segment lost 6 bases, leaving 2 bases of the junction unmatched.

The V and J genes are TRBV6-6 and TRBJ2-7; 9 bases align to TRBD1. The CDR3 sequence is 16 residues long. Looked up from germline, CDR1 is MNHNY and CDR2 is SVGAGI (reference sequence). The junction had 11 bases not matched to a gene; V was cut back by 2 bases and J by 6 bases. The CDR3 loop reads CASSYPTGGGGSEQYF. CDR3 DNA sequence: TGTGCCAGCAGTTACCCGACAGGGGGGGGTGGGAGCGAGCAGTACTTC.

The J gene is TRBJ2-5, the V gene TRBV7-8, with TRBD2 identical over 14 bases. CDR1 and CDR2 from the germline V gene are SGHVS and FQNEAQ. There are 15 residues in the CDR3. V was clipped by 5 bases and J by 4 bases; unmatched bases: 3. CDR3 protein: CASSRGTSGRETQYF. The DNA of the CDR3 is TGTGCCAGCAGCCGAGGGACTAGCGGGAGAGAGACCCAGTACTTC.

The table lists this clone with a count of one. This chain uses TRBV28 with TRBJ2-4, with TRBD2 as a possible D gene (6 bases). The CDR3 is 15 amino acids. The germline V gene encodes CDR1 MDHEN and CDR2 SYDVKM. Trimming pared 7 bases from V and 15 bases from J, leaving 28 bases between. CDR3 region: CASTSPGGGDGFAYF. CDR3 sequence (DNA): TGTGCCAGCACCTCACCCGGGGGTGGGGATGGGTTCGCGTACTTC. Together with reference TRBV28 and TRBJ2-4, the CDR3 gives the full variable domain: DVKVTQSSRYLVKRTGEKVFLECVQDMDHENMFWYRQDPGLGLRLIYFSYDVKMKEKGDIPEGYSVSREKKERFSLILESASTNQTSMYLCASTSPGGGDGFAYFGAGTRLSVL.